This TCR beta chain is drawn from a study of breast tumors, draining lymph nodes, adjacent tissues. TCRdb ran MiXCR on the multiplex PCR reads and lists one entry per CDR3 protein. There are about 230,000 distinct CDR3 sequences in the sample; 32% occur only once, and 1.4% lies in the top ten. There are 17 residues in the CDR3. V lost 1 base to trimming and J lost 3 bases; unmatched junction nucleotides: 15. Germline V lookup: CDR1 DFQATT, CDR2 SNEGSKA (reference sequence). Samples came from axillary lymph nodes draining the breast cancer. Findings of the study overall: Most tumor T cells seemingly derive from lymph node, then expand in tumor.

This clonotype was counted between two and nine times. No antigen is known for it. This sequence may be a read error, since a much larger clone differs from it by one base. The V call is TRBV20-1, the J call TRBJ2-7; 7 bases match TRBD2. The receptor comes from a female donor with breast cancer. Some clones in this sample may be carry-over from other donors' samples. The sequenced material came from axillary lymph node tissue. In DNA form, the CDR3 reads TGCAGTGCTAGAGCTAGTGGAGGGACTACCGGTAACTACGAGCAGTACTTC. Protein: CSARASGGTTGNYEQYF.